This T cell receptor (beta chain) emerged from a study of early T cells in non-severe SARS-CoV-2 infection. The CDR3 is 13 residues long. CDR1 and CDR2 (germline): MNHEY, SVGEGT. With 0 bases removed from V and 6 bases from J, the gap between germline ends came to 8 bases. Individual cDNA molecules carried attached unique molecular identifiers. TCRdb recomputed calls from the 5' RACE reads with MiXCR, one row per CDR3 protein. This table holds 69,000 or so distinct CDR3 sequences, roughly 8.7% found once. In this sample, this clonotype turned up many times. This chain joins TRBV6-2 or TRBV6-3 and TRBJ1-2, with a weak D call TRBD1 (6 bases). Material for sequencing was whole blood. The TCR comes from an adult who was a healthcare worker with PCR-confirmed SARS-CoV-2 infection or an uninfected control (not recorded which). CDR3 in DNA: TGTGCCAGCAGTTACTCTCCAGGGGATGGCTACACCTTC. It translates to CASSYSPGDGYTF.